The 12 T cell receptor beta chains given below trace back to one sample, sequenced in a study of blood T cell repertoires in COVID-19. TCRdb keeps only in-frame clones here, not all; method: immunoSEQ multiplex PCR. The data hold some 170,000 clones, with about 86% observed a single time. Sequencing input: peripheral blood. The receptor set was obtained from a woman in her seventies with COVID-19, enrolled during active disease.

The CDR3 loop is CSVSTGKNIQYF. The CDR3 nucleotides read TGCAGCGTGTCGACAGGGAAAAACATTCAGTACTTC. The chain uses TRBV29-1 and TRBJ2-4, with 7 bases matching TRBD1. The germline gives CDR1 SQVTM, CDR2 ANQGSEA. V dropped 6 bases and J dropped 4; count of bases not matched to a gene: 3. The CDR3 contains 12 residues.

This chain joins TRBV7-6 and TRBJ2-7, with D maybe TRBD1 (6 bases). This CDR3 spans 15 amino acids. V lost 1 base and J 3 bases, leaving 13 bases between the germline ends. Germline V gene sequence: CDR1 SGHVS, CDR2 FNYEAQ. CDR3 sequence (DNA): TGTGCCAGCAGCTTAGGAGACAGGTCAAGCTACGAGCAGTACTTC. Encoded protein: CASSLGDRSSYEQYF. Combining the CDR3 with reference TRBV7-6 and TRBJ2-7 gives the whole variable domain GAGVSQSPRYKVTKRGQDVALRCDPISGHVSLYWYRQALGQGPEFLTYFNYEAQQDKSGLPNDRFSAERPEGSISTLTIQRTEQRDSAMYRCASSLGDRSSYEQYFGPGTRLTVT.

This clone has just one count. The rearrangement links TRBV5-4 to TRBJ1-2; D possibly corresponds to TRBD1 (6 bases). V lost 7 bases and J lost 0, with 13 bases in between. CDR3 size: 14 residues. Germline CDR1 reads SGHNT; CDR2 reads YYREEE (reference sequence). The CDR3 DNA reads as TGTGCCAGCCGATCGGACAGTCCTAACTATGGCTACACCTTC. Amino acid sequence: CASRSDSPNYGYTF.

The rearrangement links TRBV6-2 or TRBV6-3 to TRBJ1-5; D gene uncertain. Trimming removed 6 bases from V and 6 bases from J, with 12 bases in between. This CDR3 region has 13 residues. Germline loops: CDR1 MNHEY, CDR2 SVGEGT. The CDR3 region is CASSRSLVQPQHF. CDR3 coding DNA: TGTGCCAGCAGCCGATCACTCGTTCAGCCCCAGCATTTT.

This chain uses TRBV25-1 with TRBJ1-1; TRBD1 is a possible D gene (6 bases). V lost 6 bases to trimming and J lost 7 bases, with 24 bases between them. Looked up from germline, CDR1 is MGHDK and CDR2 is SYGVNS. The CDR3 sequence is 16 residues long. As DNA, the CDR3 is TGTGCCAGCAGCCCCCTGGGGAGCGGGGGGCGTAATGAAGCTTTCTTT. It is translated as CASSPLGSGGRNEAFF.

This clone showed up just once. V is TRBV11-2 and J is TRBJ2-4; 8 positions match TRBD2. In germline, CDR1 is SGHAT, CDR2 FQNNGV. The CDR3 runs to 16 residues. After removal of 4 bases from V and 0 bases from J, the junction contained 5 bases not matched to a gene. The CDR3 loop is CASSSSGPVAKNIQYF. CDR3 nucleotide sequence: TGTGCCAGCAGCTCTAGCGGGCCCGTAGCCAAAAACATTCAGTACTTC.

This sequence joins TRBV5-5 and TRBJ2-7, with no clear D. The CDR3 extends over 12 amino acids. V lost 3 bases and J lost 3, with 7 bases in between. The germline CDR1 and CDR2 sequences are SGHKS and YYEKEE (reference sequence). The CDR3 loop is CASSSLYYEQYF. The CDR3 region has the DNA TGTGCCAGCAGCTCCCTTTACTACGAGCAGTACTTC.

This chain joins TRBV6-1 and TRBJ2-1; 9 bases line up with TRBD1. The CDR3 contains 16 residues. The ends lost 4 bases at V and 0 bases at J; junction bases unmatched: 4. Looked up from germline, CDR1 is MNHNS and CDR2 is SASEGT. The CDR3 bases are TGTGCCAGCAGTGGGAGGGACAGGGACTCCTACAATGAGCAGTTCTTC. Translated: CASSGRDRDSYNEQFF.

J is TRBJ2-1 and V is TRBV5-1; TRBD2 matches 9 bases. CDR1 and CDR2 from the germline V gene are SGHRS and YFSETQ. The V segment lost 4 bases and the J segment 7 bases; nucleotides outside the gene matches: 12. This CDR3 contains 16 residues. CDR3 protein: CASSLGGLAGLNEQFF. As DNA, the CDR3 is TGCGCCAGCAGCCTGGGTGGGCTAGCGGGGCTTAATGAGCAGTTCTTC.

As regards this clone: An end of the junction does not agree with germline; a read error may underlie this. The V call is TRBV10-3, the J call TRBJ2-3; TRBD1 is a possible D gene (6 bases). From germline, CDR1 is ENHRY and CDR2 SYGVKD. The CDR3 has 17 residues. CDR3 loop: CAISELDSAQSTDTQYF. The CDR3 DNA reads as TGTGCCATCAGTGAGTTGGACAGTGCTCAAAGCACGGATACGCAGTATTTT.

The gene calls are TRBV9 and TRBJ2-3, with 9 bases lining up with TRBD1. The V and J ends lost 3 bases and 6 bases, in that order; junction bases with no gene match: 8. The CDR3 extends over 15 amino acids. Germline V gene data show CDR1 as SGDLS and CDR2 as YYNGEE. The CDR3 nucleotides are TGTGCCAGCAGCGCCCGGACAGGGGATTCCGATACGCAGTATTTT. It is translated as CASSARTGDSDTQYF. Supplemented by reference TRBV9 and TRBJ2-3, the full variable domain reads DSGVTQTPKHLITATGQRVTLRCSPRSGDLSVYWYQQSLDQGLQFLIQYYNGEERAKGNILERFSAQQFPDLHSELNLSSLELGDSALYFCASSARTGDSDTQYFGPGTRLTVL.

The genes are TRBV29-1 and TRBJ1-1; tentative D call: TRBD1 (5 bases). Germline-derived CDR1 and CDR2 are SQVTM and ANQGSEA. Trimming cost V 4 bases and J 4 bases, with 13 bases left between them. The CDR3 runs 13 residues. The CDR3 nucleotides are TGCAGCGTTGGGGGGGGTCGGAGCACTGAAGCTTTCTTT. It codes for CSVGGGRSTEAFF.